The 2 T cell receptor beta chains reported below all come from one sample, sequenced in a study of beta chain features in type 1 diabetes. Study outcomes and limitations: TCRB CDR3s from Type 1 diabetes patients were moderately but significantly shorter in all four CD4+ subsets.

Expressed TCRB transcripts were sequenced because the isolated RNA had all been reverse transcribed beforehand. Measured with immunoSEQ multiplex PCR; TCRdb has only the in-frame clones, and not every one. The table has 640,000 or so clones, over 12% seen once. These receptors have no known antigen. The sequencing sample was made of naive CD4+ T cells from blood. Source of these receptors: a man between 18 and 35 years old with type 1 diabetes.

V is TRBV7-9 and J is TRBJ1-2; TRBD1 matches 10 bases. Germline values: CDR1 SEHNR, CDR2 FQNEAQ (reference sequence). The junction had 9 bases not matched to a gene; V was cut back by 6 bases and J by 8 bases. CDR3 length equals 14 residues. The CDR3 region is CASSPDRGKVGYTF. The DNA of the CDR3 is TGTGCCAGCAGTCCGGACAGGGGGAAAGTGGGCTACACCTTC.

The rearrangement links TRBV30 to TRBJ2-7; the match to TRBD1 covers 7 bases. The germline gives CDR1 GTSNPN, CDR2 SVGIG (reference sequence). The CDR3 is made up of 12 amino acids. Losses at the gene ends were 5 bases for V and 4 bases for J; bases not matched to a gene: 5. This CDR3 reads CAWARQGYEQYF. The CDR3 nucleotides read TGTGCCTGGGCCCGACAGGGATACGAGCAGTACTTC.